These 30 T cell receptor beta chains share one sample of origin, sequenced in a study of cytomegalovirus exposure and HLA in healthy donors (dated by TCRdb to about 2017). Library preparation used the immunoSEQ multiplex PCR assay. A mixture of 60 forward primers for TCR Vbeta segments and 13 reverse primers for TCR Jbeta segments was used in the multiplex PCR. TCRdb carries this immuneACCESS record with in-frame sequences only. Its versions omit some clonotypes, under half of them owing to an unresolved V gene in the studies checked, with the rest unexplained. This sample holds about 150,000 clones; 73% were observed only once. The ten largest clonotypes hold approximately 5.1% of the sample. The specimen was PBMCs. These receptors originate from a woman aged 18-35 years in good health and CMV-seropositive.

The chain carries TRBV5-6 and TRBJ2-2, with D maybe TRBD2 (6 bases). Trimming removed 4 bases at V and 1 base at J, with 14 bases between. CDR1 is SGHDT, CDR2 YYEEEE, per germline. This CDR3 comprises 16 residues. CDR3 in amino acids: CASSPLRLENTGELFF. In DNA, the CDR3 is TGTGCCAGCAGCCCTCTGAGACTAGAGAACACCGGGGAGCTGTTTTTT.

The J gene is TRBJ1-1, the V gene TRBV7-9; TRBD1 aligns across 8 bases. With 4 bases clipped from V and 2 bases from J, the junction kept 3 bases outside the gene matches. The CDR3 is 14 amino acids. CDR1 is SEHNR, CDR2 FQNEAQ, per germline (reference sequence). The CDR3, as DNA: TGTGCCAGCAGCTCACAGGGGGGAAACACTGAAGCTTTCTTT. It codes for CASSSQGGNTEAFF. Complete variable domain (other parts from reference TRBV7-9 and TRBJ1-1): DTGVSQNPRHKITKRGQNVTFRCDPISEHNRLYWYRQTLGQGPEFLTYFQNEAQLEKSRLLSDRFSAERPKGSFSTLEIQRTEQGDSAMYLCASSSQGGNTEAFFGQGTRLTVV.

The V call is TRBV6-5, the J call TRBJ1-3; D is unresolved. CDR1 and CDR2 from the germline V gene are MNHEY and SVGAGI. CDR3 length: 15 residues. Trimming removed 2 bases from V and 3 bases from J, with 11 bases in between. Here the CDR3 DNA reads TGTGCCAGCAGTTACAATCCAGATTATGGAAACACCATATATTTT. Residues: CASSYNPDYGNTIYF.

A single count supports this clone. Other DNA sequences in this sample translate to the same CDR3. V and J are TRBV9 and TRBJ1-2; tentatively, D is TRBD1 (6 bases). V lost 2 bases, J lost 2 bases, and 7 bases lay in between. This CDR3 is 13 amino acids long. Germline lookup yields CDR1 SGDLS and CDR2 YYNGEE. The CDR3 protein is CASSVQGNYGYTF. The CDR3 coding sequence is TGTGCCAGCAGCGTCCAGGGGAACTATGGCTACACCTTC.

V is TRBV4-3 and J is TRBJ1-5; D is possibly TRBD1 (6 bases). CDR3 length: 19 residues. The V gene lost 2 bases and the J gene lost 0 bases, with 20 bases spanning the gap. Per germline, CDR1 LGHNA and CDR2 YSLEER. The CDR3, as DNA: TGCGCCAGCAGCCAACTCTGGACAGCAGATTTGTATAGCAATCAGCCCCAGCATTTT. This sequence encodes CASSQLWTADLYSNQPQHF.

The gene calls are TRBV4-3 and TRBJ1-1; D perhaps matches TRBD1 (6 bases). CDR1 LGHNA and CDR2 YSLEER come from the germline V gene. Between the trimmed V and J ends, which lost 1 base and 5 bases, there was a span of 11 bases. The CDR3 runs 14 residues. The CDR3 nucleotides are TGCGCCAGCAGCCAAGGGACAGTATCGACTGAAGCTTTCTTT. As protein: CASSQGTVSTEAFF.

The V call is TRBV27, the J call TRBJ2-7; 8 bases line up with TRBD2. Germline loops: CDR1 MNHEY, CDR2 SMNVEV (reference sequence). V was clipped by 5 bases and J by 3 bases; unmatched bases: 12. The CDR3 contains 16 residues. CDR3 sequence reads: CASSPQRLATGYEQYF. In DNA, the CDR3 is TGTGCCAGCAGTCCCCAGAGACTAGCGACCGGCTACGAGCAGTACTTC.

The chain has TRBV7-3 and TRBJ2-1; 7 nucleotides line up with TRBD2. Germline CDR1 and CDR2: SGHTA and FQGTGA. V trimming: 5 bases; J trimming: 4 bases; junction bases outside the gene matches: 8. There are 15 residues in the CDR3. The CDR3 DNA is TGTGCCAGCAGCAATCGACTAGCCGCGTACAATGAGCAGTTCTTC. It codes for CASSNRLAAYNEQFF.

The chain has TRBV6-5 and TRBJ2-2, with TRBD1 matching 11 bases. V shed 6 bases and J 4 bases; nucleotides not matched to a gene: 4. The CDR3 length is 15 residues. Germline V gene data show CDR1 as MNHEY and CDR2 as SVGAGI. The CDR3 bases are TGTGCCAGCAGCGCGGGGACAGGGGGCACCGGGGAGCTGTTTTTT. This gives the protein CASSAGTGGTGELFF.

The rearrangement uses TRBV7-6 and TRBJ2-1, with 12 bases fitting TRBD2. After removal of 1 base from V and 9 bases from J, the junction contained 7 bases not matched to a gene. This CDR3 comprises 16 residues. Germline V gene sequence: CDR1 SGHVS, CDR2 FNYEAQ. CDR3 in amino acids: CASSLERLAGASEQFF. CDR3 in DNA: TGTGCCAGCAGCTTAGAGAGACTAGCGGGGGCTTCTGAGCAGTTCTTC.

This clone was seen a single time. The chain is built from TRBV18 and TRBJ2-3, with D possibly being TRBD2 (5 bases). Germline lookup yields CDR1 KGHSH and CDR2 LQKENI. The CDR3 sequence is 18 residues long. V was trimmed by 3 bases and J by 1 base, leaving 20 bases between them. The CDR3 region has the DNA TGTGCCAGCTCACCTTTCTCGTCGGGGAAGCGCGGCACAGATACGCAGTATTTT. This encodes CASSPFSSGKRGTDTQYF. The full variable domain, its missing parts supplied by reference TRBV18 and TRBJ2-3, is NAGVMQNPRHLVRRRGQEARLRCSPMKGHSHVYWYRQLPEEGLKFMVYLQKENIIDESGMPKERFSAEFPKEGPSILRIQQVVRGDSAAYFCASSPFSSGKRGTDTQYFGPGTRLTVL.

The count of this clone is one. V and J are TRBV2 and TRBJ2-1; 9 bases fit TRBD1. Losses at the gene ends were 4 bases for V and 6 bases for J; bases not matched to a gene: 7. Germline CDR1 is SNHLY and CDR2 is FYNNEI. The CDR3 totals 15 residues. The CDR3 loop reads CASSARQGVPNEQFF. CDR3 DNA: TGTGCCAGCAGTGCCCGACAGGGGGTACCCAATGAGCAGTTCTTC.

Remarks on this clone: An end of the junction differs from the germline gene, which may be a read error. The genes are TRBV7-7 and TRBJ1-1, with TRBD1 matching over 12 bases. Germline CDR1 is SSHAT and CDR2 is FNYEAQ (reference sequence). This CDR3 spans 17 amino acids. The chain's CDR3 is CASSLGDRGLPEAEAFF. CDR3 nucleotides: TGTGCTAGCAGCTTAGGGGACAGGGGGCTTCCCGAGGCTGAAGCTTTCTTT.

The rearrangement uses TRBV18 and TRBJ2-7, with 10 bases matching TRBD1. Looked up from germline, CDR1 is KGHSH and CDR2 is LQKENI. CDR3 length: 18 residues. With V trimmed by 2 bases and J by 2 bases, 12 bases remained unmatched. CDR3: CASSPGITGTGVTYEQYF. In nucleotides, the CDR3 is TGTGCCAGCTCACCAGGGATCACCGGGACAGGGGTGACCTACGAGCAGTACTTC. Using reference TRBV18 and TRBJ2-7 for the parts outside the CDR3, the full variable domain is NAGVMQNPRHLVRRRGQEARLRCSPMKGHSHVYWYRQLPEEGLKFMVYLQKENIIDESGMPKERFSAEFPKEGPSILRIQQVVRGDSAAYFCASSPGITGTGVTYEQYFGPGTRLTVT.

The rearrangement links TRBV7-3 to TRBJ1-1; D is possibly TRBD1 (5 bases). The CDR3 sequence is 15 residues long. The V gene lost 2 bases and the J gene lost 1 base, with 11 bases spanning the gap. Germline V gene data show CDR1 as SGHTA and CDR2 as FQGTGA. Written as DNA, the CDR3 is TGTGCCAGCAGCTTAGTGGGGGGAGAGAACACTGAAGCTTTCTTT. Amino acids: CASSLVGGENTEAFF.

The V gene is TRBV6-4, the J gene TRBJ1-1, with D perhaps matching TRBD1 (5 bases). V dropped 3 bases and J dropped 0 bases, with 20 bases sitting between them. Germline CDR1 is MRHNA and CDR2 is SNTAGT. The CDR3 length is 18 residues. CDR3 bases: TGTGCCAGCAGTGAAGGGGTACGGCAGGGAATCATGAACACTGAAGCTTTCTTT. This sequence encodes CASSEGVRQGIMNTEAFF.

The CDR3 sequence: CASSELGHYGYTF. CDR3 sequence (DNA): TGTGCCAGCAGTGAACTGGGGCACTATGGCTACACCTTC. The V gene is TRBV6-5, the J gene TRBJ1-2; D perhaps matches TRBD1 (5 bases). Germline V gene data show CDR1 as MNHEY and CDR2 as SVGAGI. V was pared by 5 bases and J by 3 bases, with 10 bases between. CDR3 length: 13 residues.

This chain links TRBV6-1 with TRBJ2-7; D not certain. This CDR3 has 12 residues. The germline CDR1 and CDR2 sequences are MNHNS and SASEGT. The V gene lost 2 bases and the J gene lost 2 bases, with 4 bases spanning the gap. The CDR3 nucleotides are TGTGCCAGCAGTGAACTCGCCTACGAGCAGTACTTC. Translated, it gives CASSELAYEQYF.

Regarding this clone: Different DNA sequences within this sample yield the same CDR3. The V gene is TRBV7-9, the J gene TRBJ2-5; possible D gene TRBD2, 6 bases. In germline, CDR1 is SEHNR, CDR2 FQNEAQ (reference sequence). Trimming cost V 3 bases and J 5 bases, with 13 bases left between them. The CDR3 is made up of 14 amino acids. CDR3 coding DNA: TGTGCCAGCAGCTTTTACACCGGGGGTGAGACCCAGTACTTC. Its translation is CASSFYTGGETQYF.

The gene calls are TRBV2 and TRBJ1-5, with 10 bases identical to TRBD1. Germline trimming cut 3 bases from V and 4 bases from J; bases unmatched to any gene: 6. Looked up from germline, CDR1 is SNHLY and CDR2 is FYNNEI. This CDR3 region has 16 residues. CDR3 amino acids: CASSEGTGVNNQPQHF. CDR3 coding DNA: TGTGCCAGCAGTGAGGGGACAGGGGTAAATAATCAGCCCCAGCATTTT. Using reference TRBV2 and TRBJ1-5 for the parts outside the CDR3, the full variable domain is EPEVTQTPSHQVTQMGQEVILRCVPISNHLYFYWYRQILGQKVEFLVSFYNNEISEKSEIFDDQFSVERPDGSNFTLKIRSTKLEDSAMYFCASSEGTGVNNQPQHFGDGTRLSIL.

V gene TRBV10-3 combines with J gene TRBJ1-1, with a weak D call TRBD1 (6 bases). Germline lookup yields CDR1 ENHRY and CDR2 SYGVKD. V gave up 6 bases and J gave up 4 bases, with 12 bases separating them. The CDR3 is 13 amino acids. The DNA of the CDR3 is TGTGCCATCAGACAGGGATTGGGCACTGAAGCTTTCTTT. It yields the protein CAIRQGLGTEAFF.

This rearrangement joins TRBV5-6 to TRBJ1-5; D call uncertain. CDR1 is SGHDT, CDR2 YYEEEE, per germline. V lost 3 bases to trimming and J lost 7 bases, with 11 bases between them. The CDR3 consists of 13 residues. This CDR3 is CASSSGREQPQHF. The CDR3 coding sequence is TGTGCCAGCAGCTCGGGGAGGGAACAGCCCCAGCATTTT.

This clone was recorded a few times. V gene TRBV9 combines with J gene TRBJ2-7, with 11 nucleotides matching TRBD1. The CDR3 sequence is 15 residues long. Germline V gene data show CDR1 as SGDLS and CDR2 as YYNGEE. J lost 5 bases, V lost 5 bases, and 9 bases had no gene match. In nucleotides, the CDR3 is TGTGCCAGCAGTCCTACCGGGACAGGGGGAAACGAGCAGTACTTC. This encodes CASSPTGTGGNEQYF.

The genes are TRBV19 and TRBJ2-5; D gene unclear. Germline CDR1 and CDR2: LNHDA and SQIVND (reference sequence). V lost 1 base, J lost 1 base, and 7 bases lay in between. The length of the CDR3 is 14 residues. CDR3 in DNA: TGTGCCAGTAGTATAGCAGGAACCCAAGAGACCCAGTACTTC. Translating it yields CASSIAGTQETQYF.

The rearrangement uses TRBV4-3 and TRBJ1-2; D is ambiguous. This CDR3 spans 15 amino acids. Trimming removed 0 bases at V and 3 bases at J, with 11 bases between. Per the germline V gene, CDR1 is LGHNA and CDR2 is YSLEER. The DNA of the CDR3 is TGCGCCAGCAGCCAAGATCGGGTTACGGACTATGGCTACACCTTC. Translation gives CASSQDRVTDYGYTF.

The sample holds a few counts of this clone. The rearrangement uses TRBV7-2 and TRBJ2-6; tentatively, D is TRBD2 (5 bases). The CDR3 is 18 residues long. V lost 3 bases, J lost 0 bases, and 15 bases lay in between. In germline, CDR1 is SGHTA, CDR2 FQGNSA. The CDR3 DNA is TGTGCCAGCAGCTTGACGGGGTCGCCCTACTCTGGGGCCAACGTCCTGACTTTC. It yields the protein CASSLTGSPYSGANVLTF.

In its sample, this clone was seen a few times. CDR3 nucleotide sequence: TGCGCCAGCAGCCACCAGATCCCGGGACTAGCGGTGAATGAGCAGTTCTTC. Encoded protein: CASSHQIPGLAVNEQFF. This chain links TRBV4-1 with TRBJ2-1; 11 nucleotides line up with TRBD2. J was trimmed by 7 bases and V by 3 bases; bases with no gene match: 11. This CDR3 region has 17 residues. CDR1 and CDR2 from the germline V gene are MGHRA and YSYEKL.

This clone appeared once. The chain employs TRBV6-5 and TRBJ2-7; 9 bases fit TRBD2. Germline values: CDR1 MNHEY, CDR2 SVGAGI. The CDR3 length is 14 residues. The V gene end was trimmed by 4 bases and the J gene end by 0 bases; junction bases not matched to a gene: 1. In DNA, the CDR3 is TGTGCCAGCAGTTTAGCGGGGGCCTCCTACGAGCAGTACTTC. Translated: CASSLAGASYEQYF.

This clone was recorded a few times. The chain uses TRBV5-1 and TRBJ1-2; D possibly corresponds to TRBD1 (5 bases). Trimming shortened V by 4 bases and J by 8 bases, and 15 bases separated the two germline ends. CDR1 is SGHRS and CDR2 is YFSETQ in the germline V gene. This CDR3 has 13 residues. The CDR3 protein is CASSPTDQGGYTF. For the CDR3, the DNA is TGCGCCAGCAGCCCAACAGACCAGGGCGGCTACACCTTC.

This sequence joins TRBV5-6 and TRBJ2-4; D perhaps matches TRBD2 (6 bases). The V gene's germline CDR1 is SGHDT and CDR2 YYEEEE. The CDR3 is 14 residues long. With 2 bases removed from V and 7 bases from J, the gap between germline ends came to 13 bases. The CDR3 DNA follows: TGTGCCAGCAGCTTTCCCTCCGGGAGTAACATTCAGTACTTC. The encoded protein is CASSFPSGSNIQYF.